The 30 T cell receptor beta chains in this list originate from one sample, sequenced in a study of human T cells and chemical hapten exposure. Time point defined: pre-sensitization, week 0. As to treatment: therapeutic diphenylcyclopropenone sensitization with weekly scalp DPC. TCRdb called the RACE reads again in MiXCR, with one record for every CDR3 protein. The sample carries 180,000 or so distinct CDR3 sequences, approximately 29% recorded once. This sample comprised whole blood, obtained in connection with sensitization to the hapten diphenylcyclopropenone (DPC). These receptors came from a woman aged 25 to 45 with alopecia areata. Some clones in this sample may be carry-over from other donors' samples.

This clonotype was seen many times. V gene TRBV27 combines with J gene TRBJ2-5; D not certain. The CDR3 is 13 residues long. The germline V gene has CDR1 MNHEY and CDR2 SMNVEV (reference sequence). Trimming took off 4 bases at V and 4 bases at J, with 10 bases between the two ends. CDR3 nucleotide sequence: TGTGCCAGCAGTTATCGGCGAGGAGAGACCCAGTACTTC. It specifies CASSYRRGETQYF.

This clonotype showed up just a few times. This chain links TRBV29-1 with TRBJ2-3; 9 bases are shared with TRBD1. Germline V gives CDR1 SQVTM, CDR2 ANQGSEA. The junction had 3 bases not matched to a gene; V was cut back by 6 bases and J by 2 bases. The CDR3 contains 13 residues. The CDR3 nucleotides are TGCAGCGTGGGACAGGGTTTCACAGATACGCAGTATTTT. It codes for CSVGQGFTDTQYF.

The chain combines TRBV12-3 or TRBV12-4 with TRBJ1-5; TRBD1 is a possible D gene (5 bases). The CDR3 loop spans 13 amino acids. V lost 10 bases, J lost 2 bases, and 12 bases lay in between. This CDR3 reads CATNRDGNQPQHF. Here the CDR3 DNA reads TGTGCCACCAACCGGGACGGCAATCAGCCCCAGCATTTT.

V is TRBV28 and J is TRBJ1-2, with 12 bases identical to TRBD1. CDR3 length: 13 amino acids. Losses at the gene ends were 5 bases for V and 6 bases for J; bases not matched to a gene: 1. Germline CDR1 and CDR2: MDHEN and SYDVKM. The CDR3 coding sequence is TGTGCCAGCAGTGGGGACAGGGGGCATGGCTACACCTTC. The encoded protein is CASSGDRGHGYTF.

The chain carries TRBV29-1 and TRBJ2-3, with unresolved D. The CDR3 sequence is 13 residues long. Deletions cut 0 bases from V and 4 bases from J, with 8 bases between. Germline lookup yields CDR1 SQVTM and CDR2 ANQGSEA. CDR3 sequence: CSVEDTGADTQYF. DNA for the CDR3: TGCAGCGTTGAAGATACGGGCGCAGATACGCAGTATTTT.

This clonotype is a singleton in its sample. For the CDR3, the DNA is TGTGCCAGCAGCGGCCCGACTAATGAAAAACTGTTTTTT. Translated, it gives CASSGPTNEKLFF. This rearrangement joins TRBV7-9 to TRBJ1-4; D uncertain. V was trimmed by 5 bases and J by 2 bases, leaving 6 bases between them. The germline CDR1 and CDR2 sequences are SEHNR and FQNEAQ (reference sequence). The CDR3 length is 13 residues.

This chain joins TRBV4-2 and TRBJ2-7; 8 bases align to TRBD1. The CDR3 has 15 amino acids. Germline CDR1 is LGHNA and CDR2 is YNFKEQ. The junction had 6 bases not matched to a gene; V was cut back by 5 bases and J by 0 bases. CDR3 sequence (DNA): TGTGCCAGCAGCTCCGGGACAGGACCCTCCTACGAGCAGTACTTC. It yields the protein CASSSGTGPSYEQYF.

The chain combines TRBV10-3 with TRBJ2-7; tentatively, D is TRBD2 (5 bases). Germline CDR1 and CDR2: ENHRY and SYGVKD. Trimming removed 4 bases from V and 5 bases from J, with 15 bases in between. The CDR3 is 14 residues long. CDR3 in amino acids: CAISGELENDEQYF. The CDR3 coding sequence is TGTGCCATCAGTGGGGAACTAGAAAACGACGAGCAGTACTTC.

V and J are TRBV20-1 and TRBJ1-6; no firm D call. V was trimmed by 4 bases and J by 6 bases, leaving 16 bases between them. CDR3 length equals 15 residues. Germline lookup yields CDR1 DFQATT and CDR2 SNEGSKA (reference sequence). The CDR3 coding sequence is TGCAGTGCTACACAGTCTCGTGCCGGTAATTCACCCCTCCACTTT. Translated, it gives CSATQSRAGNSPLHF.

V gene TRBV12-3 or TRBV12-4 combines with J gene TRBJ1-5; no firm D call. The germline V and J ends were trimmed by 5 bases and 0 bases, with 8 bases remaining between them. The CDR3 covers 14 residues. CDR3 coding DNA: TGTGCCAGCAGTCCCATGTATAGCAATCAGCCCCAGCATTTT. As protein: CASSPMYSNQPQHF.

This clonotype was counted between two and nine times. The rearrangement links TRBV7-2 to TRBJ2-3, with 8 positions matching TRBD2. Trimming removed 1 base from V and 5 bases from J; junction bases left unmatched: 8. CDR3 length equals 16 residues. CDR1 and CDR2 (germline): SGHTA, FQGNSA. CDR3: CASSLGGTRRRDTQYF. The CDR3 DNA is TGTGCCAGCAGCTTAGGGGGGACTAGGCGGAGAGATACGCAGTATTTT.

This clonotype was seen more than once but under ten times. The chain links TRBV4-3 to TRBJ1-5; D uncertain. The length of the CDR3 is 15 residues. The V end lost 0 bases, the J end lost 2 bases, and 8 bases lay between the germline ends. Germline V gene sequence: CDR1 LGHNA, CDR2 YSLEER. The CDR3, as DNA: TGCGCCAGCAGCCAAGATAGCACAGGCAATCAGCCCCAGCATTTT. Amino acid sequence: CASSQDSTGNQPQHF.

This chain joins TRBV6-2 or TRBV6-3 and TRBJ1-1; TRBD1 matches at 7 bases. CDR1 is MNHEY and CDR2 is SVGEGT in the germline V gene. The junction had 11 bases not matched to a gene; V was cut back by 7 bases and J by 6 bases. The CDR3 covers 14 residues. The CDR3 loop is CASIPEGAGAEAFF. The CDR3 DNA sequence: TGTGCCAGCATCCCGGAGGGGGCAGGGGCTGAAGCTTTCTTT.

The chain combines TRBV29-1 with TRBJ2-5; D is perhaps TRBD2 (5 bases). The CDR3 covers 12 residues. V shed 7 bases and J shed 7 bases, with 16 bases lying between them. The germline CDR1 and CDR2 sequences are SQVTM and ANQGSEA. The DNA for the CDR3 is TGCAGCGGGGCGCACCGGGGAGCGACCCAGTACTTC. Protein sequence: CSGAHRGATQYF.

This sequence joins TRBV28 and TRBJ1-5; 7 bases line up with TRBD1. CDR3 length equals 16 residues. V dropped 2 bases and J dropped 3; count of bases not matched to a gene: 7. Germline loops: CDR1 MDHEN, CDR2 SYDVKM. This CDR3 is CASSLTRTGANQPQHF. In nucleotides, the CDR3 is TGTGCCAGCAGTTTAACCAGAACAGGGGCCAATCAGCCCCAGCATTTT.

DNA of the CDR3: TGTGCCAGCAGCCAGAAGCGGGGCACCCAGTACTTC. It encodes CASSQKRGTQYF. The chain joins TRBV6-5 to TRBJ2-5; 7 bases line up with TRBD2. CDR1 and CDR2 (germline): MNHEY, SVGAGI. The CDR3 is 12 amino acids. Trimming cost V 6 bases and J 8 bases; bases outside gene matches: 6.

This chain joins TRBV6-1 and TRBJ1-5; TRBD1 is a possible D gene (5 bases). Trimming stripped 1 base from V and 2 bases from J, with 9 bases between. The germline gives CDR1 MNHNS, CDR2 SASEGT. The length of the CDR3 is 15 residues. The CDR3 DNA reads TGTGCCAGCAGTGAAGAGGGGTTATGCAATCAGCCCCAGCATTTT. Translating gives CASSEEGLCNQPQHF.

This clonotype was seen a few times. The J gene is TRBJ2-3, the V gene TRBV5-1; TRBD1 is a possible D gene (5 bases). V was trimmed by 6 bases and J by 2 bases, leaving 16 bases between them. This CDR3 spans 15 amino acids. Germline CDR1 SGHRS, CDR2 YFSETQ. The CDR3 loop is CASTRSGLSTDTQYF. The CDR3 nucleotides are TGCGCCAGCACACGGTCAGGGTTATCCACAGATACGCAGTATTTT.

This chain connects TRBV20-1 to TRBJ1-5; D ambiguous. V was trimmed by 3 bases and J by 0 bases, leaving 15 bases between them. From germline, CDR1 is DFQATT and CDR2 SNEGSKA (reference sequence). The CDR3 consists of 16 residues. The CDR3 loop is CSASSVNRHSNQPQHF. The CDR3 region has the DNA TGCAGTGCTAGTAGTGTCAACAGACATAGCAATCAGCCCCAGCATTTT.

The CDR3, as DNA: TGCAGTGCTAGAGATCCTAGCGGGGGGTTTCGAGAGACCCAGTACTTC. This gives the protein CSARDPSGGFRETQYF. This chain connects TRBV20-1 to TRBJ2-5; the match to TRBD2 covers 11 bases. This CDR3 has 16 amino acids. V shed 0 bases, J shed 4 bases, and the junction held 7 bases outside the gene matches. The germline CDR1 and CDR2 sequences are DFQATT and SNEGSKA (reference sequence).

This clonotype turned up a few times. This rearrangement joins TRBV10-3 to TRBJ1-2; D is ambiguous. This CDR3 contains 14 residues. Trimming cost V 0 bases and J 2 bases, with 7 bases left between them. CDR1 ENHRY and CDR2 SYGVKD come from the germline V gene. CDR3 sequence reads: CAISESNGNYGYTF. CDR3 nucleotide sequence: TGTGCCATCAGTGAGTCGAACGGAAACTATGGCTACACCTTC.

This clonotype was picked up a small number of times. The V call is TRBV28, the J call TRBJ1-3; D not resolved. Germline CDR1 reads MDHEN; CDR2 reads SYDVKM. The CDR3 sequence is 14 residues long. Deletions cut 2 bases from V and 0 bases from J, with 5 bases between. CDR3 sequence: CASSLQHSGNTIYF. DNA of the CDR3: TGTGCCAGCAGTTTACAGCACTCTGGAAACACCATATATTTT.

The chain employs TRBV28 and TRBJ2-1, with 13 bases lining up with TRBD2. Trimming cost V 3 bases and J 12 bases; bases outside gene matches: 8. The germline V gene encodes CDR1 MDHEN and CDR2 SYDVKM. This CDR3 has 15 residues. Written as DNA, the CDR3 is TGTGCCAGCAGTTTTCCCGGACTAGCGGGAGAACGGCAGTTCTTC. It translates to CASSFPGLAGERQFF.

Here the CDR3 DNA reads TGCAGCGTGGCCAAAACGAACACTGAAGCTTTCTTT. It is translated as CSVAKTNTEAFF. The genes are TRBV29-1 and TRBJ1-1; no clear D gene. CDR1 and CDR2 from the germline V gene are SQVTM and ANQGSEA. Trimming removed 6 bases at V and 1 base at J, with 9 bases between. The length of the CDR3 is 12 residues.

This clonotype occurred a few times. The chain uses TRBV27 and TRBJ2-5; 10 nucleotides align to TRBD2. The V gene's germline CDR1 is MNHEY and CDR2 SMNVEV (reference sequence). The V gene end was trimmed by 2 bases and the J gene end by 2 bases; junction bases not matched to a gene: 11. This CDR3 region has 18 residues. DNA for the CDR3: TGTGCCAGCAGTTTAGGGCTAGCGGGAGACCCCCGTCAAGAGACCCAGTACTTC. This gives the protein CASSLGLAGDPRQETQYF.

This chain joins TRBV6-5 and TRBJ1-1; D gene uncertain. The germline CDR1 and CDR2 sequences are MNHEY and SVGAGI. CDR3 length: 17 amino acids. Between the trimmed V and J ends, which lost 0 bases and 0 bases, there was a span of 14 bases. DNA of the CDR3: TGTGCCAGCAGTTACTCGGTAACAGCCGACATGAACACTGAAGCTTTCTTT. Its protein is CASSYSVTADMNTEAFF.

V is TRBV20-1 and J is TRBJ1-5, with 8 bases fitting TRBD1. The CDR3 extends over 13 amino acids. J was trimmed by 2 bases and V by 7 bases; bases with no gene match: 4. CDR1 is DFQATT, CDR2 SNEGSKA, per germline (reference sequence). As DNA, the CDR3 is TGCAGTGGGATGGGACAGGGCAATCAGCCCCAGCATTTT. It yields the protein CSGMGQGNQPQHF.

This clonotype was observed a few times. This sequence joins TRBV7-8 and TRBJ1-5, with D perhaps matching TRBD1 (6 bases). The CDR3 is 15 amino acids. Germline lookup yields CDR1 SGHVS and CDR2 FQNEAQ. Trimming removed 5 bases from V and 3 bases from J, with 14 bases in between. In DNA, the CDR3 is TGTGCCAGCAGCCCTAACGCAGGGGCCAATCAGCCCCAGCATTTT. Translation: CASSPNAGANQPQHF.

The rearrangement links TRBV5-1 to TRBJ1-1; 7 nucleotides match TRBD1. V was clipped by 1 base and J by 0 bases; unmatched bases: 3. This CDR3 region has 15 residues. CDR1 SGHRS and CDR2 YFSETQ come from the germline V gene. CDR3 DNA sequence: TGCGCCAGCAGCTTGTGGGGGACAGTGAACACTGAAGCTTTCTTT. This gives the protein CASSLWGTVNTEAFF.

This clonotype has just a few counts. The chain is built from TRBV5-4 and TRBJ2-7; TRBD2 agrees at 9 bases. Unmatched junction bases numbered 3, after V lost 2 bases and J lost 3 bases. The V gene's germline CDR1 is SGHNT and CDR2 YYREEE (reference sequence). There are 14 residues in the CDR3. The CDR3 coding sequence is TGTGCCAGCAGCTTTGGTAGCGGGAGCTACGAGCAGTACTTC. This encodes CASSFGSGSYEQYF.